This TCR beta chain was found in a study of sequential checkpoint blockade in melanoma. Clones were sequenced by immunoSEQ multiplex PCR, and TCRdb holds only the in-frame ones, with some missing. Of 21,000 or so clones listed, roughly 80% are singletons. This CDR3 contains 14 residues. Germline V gene sequence: CDR1 GTSNPN, CDR2 SVGIG (reference sequence). Trimming took 2 bases from V and 6 from J; bases not matched to a gene: 6. Treatment defined: randomized to nivolumab then ipilimumab (arm A) or the reverse (arm B). No patient had prior DNA-damaging chemotherapy. PBMC sorting kept live CD3+CD8+ cells without CD19 or CD56. This clone is a singleton in its sample.

This material consisted of CD8+ T cells sorted from blood (inferred from file names), taken from a patient given nivolumab and ipilimumab in sequence. This TCR was sampled from a human donor with melanoma. The chain couples TRBV30 to TRBJ2-2; 7 nucleotides align to TRBD2. DNA for the CDR3: TGTGCCTGGAGTTCAGGACTAGGGGCCGGGGAGCTGTTTTTT. Translation: CAWSSGLGAGELFF. The whole variable domain, remainder taken from reference TRBV30 and TRBJ2-2, is SQTIHQWPATLVQPVGSPLSLECTVEGTSNPNLYWYRQAAGRGLQLLFYSVGIGQISSEVPQNLSASRPQDRQFILSSKKLLLSDSGFYLCAWSSGLGAGELFFGEGSRLTVL.